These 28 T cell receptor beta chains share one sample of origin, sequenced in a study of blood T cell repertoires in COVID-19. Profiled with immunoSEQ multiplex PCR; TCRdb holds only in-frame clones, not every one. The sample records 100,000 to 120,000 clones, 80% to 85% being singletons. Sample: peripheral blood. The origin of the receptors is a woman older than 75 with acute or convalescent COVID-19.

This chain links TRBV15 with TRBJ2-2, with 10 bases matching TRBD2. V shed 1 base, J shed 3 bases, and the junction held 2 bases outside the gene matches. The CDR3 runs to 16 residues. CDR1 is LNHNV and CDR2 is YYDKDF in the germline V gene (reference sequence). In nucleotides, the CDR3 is TGTGCCACCAGCAGAGCTAGCGGGAGCTACACCGGGGAGCTGTTTTTT. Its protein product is CATSRASGSYTGELFF.

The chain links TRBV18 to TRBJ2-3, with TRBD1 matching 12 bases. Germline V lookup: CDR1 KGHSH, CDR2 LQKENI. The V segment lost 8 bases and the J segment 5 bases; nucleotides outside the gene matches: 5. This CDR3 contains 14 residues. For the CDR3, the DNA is TGTGCCAGCGCCGGGACAGGGGGCGAAGATACGCAGTATTTT. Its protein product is CASAGTGGEDTQYF.

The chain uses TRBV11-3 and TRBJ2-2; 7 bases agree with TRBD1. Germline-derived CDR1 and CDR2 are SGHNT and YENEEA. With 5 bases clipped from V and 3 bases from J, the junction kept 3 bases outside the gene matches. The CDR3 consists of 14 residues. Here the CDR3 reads CASSKGQYTGELFF. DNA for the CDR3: TGTGCCAGCAGCAAGGGACAGTACACCGGGGAGCTGTTTTTT.

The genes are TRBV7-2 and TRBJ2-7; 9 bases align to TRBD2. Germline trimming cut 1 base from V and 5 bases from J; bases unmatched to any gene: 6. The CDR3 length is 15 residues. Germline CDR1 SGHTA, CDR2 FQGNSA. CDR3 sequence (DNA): TGTGCCAGCAGCTTAGGACTAGCGGAAGGGAACGAGCAGTACGTC. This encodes CASSLGLAEGNEQYV.

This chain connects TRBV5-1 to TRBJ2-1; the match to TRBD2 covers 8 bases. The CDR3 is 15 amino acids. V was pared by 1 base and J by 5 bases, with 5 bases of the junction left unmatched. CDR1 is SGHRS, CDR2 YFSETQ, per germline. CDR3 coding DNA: TGCGCCAGCAGCTTGACGGGGGGGACAAACAATGAGCAGTTCTTC. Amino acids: CASSLTGGTNNEQFF. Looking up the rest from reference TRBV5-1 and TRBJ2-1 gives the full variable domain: KAGVTQTPRYLIKTRGQQVTLSCSPISGHRSVSWYQQTPGQGLQFLFEYFSETQRNKGNFPGRFSGRQFSNSRSEMNVSTLELGDSALYLCASSLTGGTNNEQFFGPGTRLTVL.

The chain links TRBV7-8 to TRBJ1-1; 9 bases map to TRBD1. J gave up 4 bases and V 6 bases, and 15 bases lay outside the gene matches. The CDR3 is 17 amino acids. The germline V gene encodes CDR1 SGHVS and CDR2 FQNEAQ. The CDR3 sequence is CASSSTGGNWRGTEAFF. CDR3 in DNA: TGTGCCAGCAGTTCCACAGGGGGCAACTGGCGAGGCACTGAAGCTTTCTTT. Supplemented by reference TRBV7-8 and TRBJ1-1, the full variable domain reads GAGVSQSPRYKVAKRGQDVALRCDPISGHVSLFWYQQALGQGPEFLTYFQNEAQLDKSGLPSDRFFAERPEGSVSTLKIQRTQQEDSAVYLCASSSTGGNWRGTEAFFGQGTRLTVV.

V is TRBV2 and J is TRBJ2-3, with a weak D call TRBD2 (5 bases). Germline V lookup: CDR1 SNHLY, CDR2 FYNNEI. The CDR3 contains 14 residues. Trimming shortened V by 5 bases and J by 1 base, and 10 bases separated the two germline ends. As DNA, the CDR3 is TGTGCCAGCAGTCCCGGGATTCGCACAGATACGCAGTATTTT. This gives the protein CASSPGIRTDTQYF.

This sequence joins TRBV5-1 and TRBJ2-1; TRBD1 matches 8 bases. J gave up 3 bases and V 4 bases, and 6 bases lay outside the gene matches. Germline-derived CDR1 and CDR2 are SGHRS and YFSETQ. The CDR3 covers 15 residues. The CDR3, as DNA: TGCGCCAGCAGCCAAGGACAGGGTGACTACAATGAGCAGTTCTTC. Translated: CASSQGQGDYNEQFF.

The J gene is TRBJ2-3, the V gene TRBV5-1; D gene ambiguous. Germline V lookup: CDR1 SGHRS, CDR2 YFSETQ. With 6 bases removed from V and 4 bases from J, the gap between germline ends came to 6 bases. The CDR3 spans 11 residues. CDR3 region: CASKIADTQYF. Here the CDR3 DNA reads TGCGCCAGCAAAATAGCAGATACGCAGTATTTT.

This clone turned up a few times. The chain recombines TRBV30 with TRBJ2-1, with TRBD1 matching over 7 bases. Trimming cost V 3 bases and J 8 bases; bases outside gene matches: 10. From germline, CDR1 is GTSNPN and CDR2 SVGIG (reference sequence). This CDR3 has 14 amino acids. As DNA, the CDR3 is TGTGCCTGGAGAATAAGGAACAGGGGCGATGAGCAGTTCTTC. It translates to CAWRIRNRGDEQFF.

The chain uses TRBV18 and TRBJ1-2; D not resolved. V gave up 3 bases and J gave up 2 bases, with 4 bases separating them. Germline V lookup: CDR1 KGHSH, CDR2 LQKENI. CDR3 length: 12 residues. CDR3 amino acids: CASSPKNYGYTF. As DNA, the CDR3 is TGTGCCAGCTCACCTAAAAACTATGGCTACACCTTC.

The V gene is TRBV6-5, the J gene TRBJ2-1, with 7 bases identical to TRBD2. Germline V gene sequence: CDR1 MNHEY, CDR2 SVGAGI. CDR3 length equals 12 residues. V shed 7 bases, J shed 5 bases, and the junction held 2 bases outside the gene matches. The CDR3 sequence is CASTGGNNEQFF. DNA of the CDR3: TGTGCCAGCACGGGAGGAAACAATGAGCAGTTCTTC.

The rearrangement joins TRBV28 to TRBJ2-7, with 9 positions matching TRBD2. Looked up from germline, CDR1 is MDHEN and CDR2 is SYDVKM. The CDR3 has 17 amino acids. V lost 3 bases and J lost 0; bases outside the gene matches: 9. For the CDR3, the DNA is TGTGCCAGCAGTTTCCGACTAGCGGATCTGACCTCCTACGAGCAGTACTTC. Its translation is CASSFRLADLTSYEQYF.

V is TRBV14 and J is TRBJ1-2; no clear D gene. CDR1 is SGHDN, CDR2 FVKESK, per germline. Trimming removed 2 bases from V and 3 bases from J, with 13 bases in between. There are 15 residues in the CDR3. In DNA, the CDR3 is TGTGCCAGCAGCCAATACCAGACACCGTACTATGGCTACACCTTC. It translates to CASSQYQTPYYGYTF.

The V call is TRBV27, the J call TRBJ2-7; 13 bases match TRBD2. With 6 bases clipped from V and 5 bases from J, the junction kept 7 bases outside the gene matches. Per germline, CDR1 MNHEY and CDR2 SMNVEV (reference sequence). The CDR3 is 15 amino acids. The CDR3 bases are TGTGCCAGCAGCTGGGGGACTAGCGGGGCGGACGAGCAGTACTTC. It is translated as CASSWGTSGADEQYF.

The CDR3 coding sequence is TGTGCCAGCAGTTCCGATTTACAGGAAAAACTGTTTTTT. It yields the protein CASSSDLQEKLFF. This rearrangement joins TRBV12-3 or TRBV12-4 to TRBJ1-4, with unresolved D. Trimming shortened V by 4 bases and J by 8 bases, and 11 bases separated the two germline ends. CDR3 length: 13 amino acids.

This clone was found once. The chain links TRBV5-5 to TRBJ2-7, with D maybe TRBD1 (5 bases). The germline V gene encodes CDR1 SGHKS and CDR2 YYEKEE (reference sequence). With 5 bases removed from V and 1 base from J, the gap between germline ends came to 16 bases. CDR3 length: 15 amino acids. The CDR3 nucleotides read TGTGCCAGCAGTCGGCAGTTCAGGGATTCCTACGAGCAGTACGTC. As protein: CASSRQFRDSYEQYV.

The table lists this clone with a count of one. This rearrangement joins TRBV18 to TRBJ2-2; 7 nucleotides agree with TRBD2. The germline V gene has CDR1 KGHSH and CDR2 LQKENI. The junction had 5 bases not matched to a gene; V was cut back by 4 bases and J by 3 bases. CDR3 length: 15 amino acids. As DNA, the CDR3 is TGTGCCAGCTCACGGCAGGGAGGGGACACCGGGGAGCTGTTTTTT. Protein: CASSRQGGDTGELFF.

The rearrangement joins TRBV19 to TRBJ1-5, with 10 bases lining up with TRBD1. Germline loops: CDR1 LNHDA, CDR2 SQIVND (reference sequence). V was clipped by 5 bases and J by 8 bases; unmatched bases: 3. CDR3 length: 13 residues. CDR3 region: CASSEGQGKPQHF. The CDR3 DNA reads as TGTGCCAGTAGTGAGGGACAGGGGAAGCCCCAGCATTTT.

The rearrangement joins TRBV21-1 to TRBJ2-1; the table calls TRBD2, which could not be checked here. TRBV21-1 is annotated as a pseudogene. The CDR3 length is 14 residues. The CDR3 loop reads CASSNGRGSNEQFF. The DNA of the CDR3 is TGTGCCAGCAGCAATGGGCGCGGGAGCAATGAGCAGTTCTTC.

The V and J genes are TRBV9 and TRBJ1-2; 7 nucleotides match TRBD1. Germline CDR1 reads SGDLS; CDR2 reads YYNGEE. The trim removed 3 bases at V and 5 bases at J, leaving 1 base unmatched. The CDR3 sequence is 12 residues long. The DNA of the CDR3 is TGTGCCAGCAGCGCGACAGGGTATGGCTACACCTTC. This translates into CASSATGYGYTF. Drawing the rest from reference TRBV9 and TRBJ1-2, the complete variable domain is DSGVTQTPKHLITATGQRVTLRCSPRSGDLSVYWYQQSLDQGLQFLIQYYNGEERAKGNILERFSAQQFPDLHSELNLSSLELGDSALYFCASSATGYGYTFGSGTRLTVV.

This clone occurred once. CDR3 protein: CASSRDRVTSPLHF. The DNA of the CDR3 is TGTGCCAGCAGCCGGGACAGGGTAACGTCACCCCTCCACTTT. The rearrangement links TRBV11-3 to TRBJ1-6; 9 bases map to TRBD1. This CDR3 contains 14 residues. V shed 5 bases, J shed 10 bases, and the junction held 6 bases outside the gene matches. Germline V gene lookup returns CDR1 SGHNT and CDR2 YENEEA.

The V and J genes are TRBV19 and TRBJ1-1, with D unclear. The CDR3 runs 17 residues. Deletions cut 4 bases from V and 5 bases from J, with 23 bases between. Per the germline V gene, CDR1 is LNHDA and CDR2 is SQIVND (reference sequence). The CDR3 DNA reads TGTGCCAGTAGTAAACTGAGTGGGTTCGGAGGGTGGACTGAAGCTTTCTTT. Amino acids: CASSKLSGFGGWTEAFF.

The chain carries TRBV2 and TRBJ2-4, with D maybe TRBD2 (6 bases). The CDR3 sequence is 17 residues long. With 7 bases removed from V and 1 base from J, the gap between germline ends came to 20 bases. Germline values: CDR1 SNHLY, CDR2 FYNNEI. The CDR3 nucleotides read TGTGCCAGCAAATACGATAGGAGGGTCTTCGCCAAAAACATTCAGTACTTC. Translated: CASKYDRRVFAKNIQYF.

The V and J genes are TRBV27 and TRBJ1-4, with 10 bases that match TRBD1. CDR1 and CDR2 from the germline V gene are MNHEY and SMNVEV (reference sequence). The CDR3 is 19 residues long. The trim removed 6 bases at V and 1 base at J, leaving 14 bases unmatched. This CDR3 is CASRGYRDRGEGTNEKLFF. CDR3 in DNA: TGTGCCAGCAGGGGGTACCGGGACAGGGGCGAGGGAACTAATGAAAAACTGTTTTTT.

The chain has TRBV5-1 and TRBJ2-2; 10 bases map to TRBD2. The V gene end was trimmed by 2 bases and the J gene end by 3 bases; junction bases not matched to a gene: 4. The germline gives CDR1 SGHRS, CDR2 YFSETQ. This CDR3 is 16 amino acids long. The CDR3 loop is CASSFKLAGHTGELFF. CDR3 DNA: TGCGCCAGCAGCTTCAAACTAGCGGGACACACCGGGGAGCTGTTTTTT.

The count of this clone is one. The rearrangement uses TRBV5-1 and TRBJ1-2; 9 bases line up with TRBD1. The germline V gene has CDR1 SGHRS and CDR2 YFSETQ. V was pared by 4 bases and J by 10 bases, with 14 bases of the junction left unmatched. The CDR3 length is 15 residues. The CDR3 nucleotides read TGCGCCAGCAGCGCCCTCCCGGGACAGGGATTCGTCTACACCTTC. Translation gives CASSALPGQGFVYTF.

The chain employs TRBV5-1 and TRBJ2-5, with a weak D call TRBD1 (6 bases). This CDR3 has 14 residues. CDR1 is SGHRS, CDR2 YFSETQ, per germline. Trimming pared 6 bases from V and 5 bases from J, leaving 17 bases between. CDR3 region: CASTLRTVGETQYF. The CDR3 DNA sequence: TGCGCCAGCACCCTGAGGACAGTCGGCGAGACCCAGTACTTC.